The clone carrying this T cell receptor (beta chain) was detected only once. As yet, its antigen is unknown. Each CDR3 protein gets one entry after TCRdb re-called the 5' RACE reads with MiXCR. Here the sample spans under 130,000 distinct CDR3 sequences, about 24% being singletons. This record comes from a study of CD8 T cells in ankylosing spondylitis. Study results and caveats: The disease-linked clones had a CD8+ phenotype and low blood frequencies.

The V gene end was trimmed by 2 bases and the J gene end by 7 bases; junction bases not matched to a gene: 5. CDR1 and CDR2 (germline): SGHRS, YFSETQ. The length of the CDR3 is 14 residues. The receptor was derived from a male donor with ankylosing spondylitis. Sequenced material: synovial fluid, either unsorted or a sorted T cell fraction (not recorded which). The rearrangement links TRBV5-1 to TRBJ2-2; the match to TRBD2 covers 7 bases. CDR3 bases: TGCGCCAGCAGCTTACCAGGCGGGAGCGGGGAGCTGTTTTTT. It yields the protein CASSLPGGSGELFF.